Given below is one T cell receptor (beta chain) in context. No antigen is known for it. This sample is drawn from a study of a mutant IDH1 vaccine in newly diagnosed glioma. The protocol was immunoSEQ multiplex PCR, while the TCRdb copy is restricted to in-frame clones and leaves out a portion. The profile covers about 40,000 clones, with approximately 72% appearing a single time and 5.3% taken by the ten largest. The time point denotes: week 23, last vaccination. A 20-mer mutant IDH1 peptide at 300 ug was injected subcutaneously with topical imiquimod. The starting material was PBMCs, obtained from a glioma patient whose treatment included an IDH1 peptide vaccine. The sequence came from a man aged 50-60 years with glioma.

The CDR3 DNA sequence: TGTGCCAGCAGTGGATACGGGACAGGATATGGCTACACCTTC. It is translated as CASSGYGTGYGYTF. This chain connects TRBV25-1 to TRBJ1-2, with 8 bases fitting TRBD1. Germline lookup yields CDR1 MGHDK and CDR2 SYGVNS. Trimming took 4 bases from V and 5 from J; bases not matched to a gene: 6. This CDR3 contains 14 residues.